This TCR beta chain was sequenced for a study of glioma-infiltrating T cells. The germline V gene has CDR1 MGHRA and CDR2 YSYEKL. This CDR3 region has 14 residues. V dropped 3 bases and J dropped 3 bases, with 12 bases sitting between them. In regard to this clonotype: What it binds is not known.

Findings and caveats of the study: Tissue-blood divergence was below expectation in non-neoplastic patients, above in gliomas. Tissue and blood shared very few CDR3 sequences.

Amplification of TCR alpha and beta CDR3 regions from RNA used iRepertoire nested multiplex PCR. MiXCR was run by TCRdb on the multiplex PCR reads, yielding one entry per CDR3 protein. The sample consists of approximately 88,000 distinct CDR3 sequences, about 23% of them appearing once. The clonotype comes from a human donor with low-grade glioma or glioblastoma, undergoing nonglioma brain surgery, or in good health (not recorded which). Sequences were obtained from glioma tissue, nonneoplastic brain tissue, or PBMCs (not recorded which). V is TRBV4-1 and J is TRBJ2-7; D tentatively reads TRBD1 or TRBD2 (5 bases each). The CDR3 DNA is TGCGCCAGCAGCCAGACAGATCGGGGCTACGAGCAGTACTTC. Its translation: CASSQTDRGYEQYF.